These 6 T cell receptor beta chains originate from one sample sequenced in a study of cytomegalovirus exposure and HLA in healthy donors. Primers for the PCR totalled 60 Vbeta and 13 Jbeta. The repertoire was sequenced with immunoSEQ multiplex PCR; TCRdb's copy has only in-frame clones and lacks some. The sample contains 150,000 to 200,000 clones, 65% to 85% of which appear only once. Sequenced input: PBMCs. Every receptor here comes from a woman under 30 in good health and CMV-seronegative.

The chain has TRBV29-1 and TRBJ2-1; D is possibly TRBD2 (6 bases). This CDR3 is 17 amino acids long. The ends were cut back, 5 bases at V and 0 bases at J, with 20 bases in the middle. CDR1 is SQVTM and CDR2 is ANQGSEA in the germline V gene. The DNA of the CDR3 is TGCAGCGTTCCCGGGACTGGGATCTACCTCTCCTACAATGAGCAGTTCTTC. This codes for CSVPGTGIYLSYNEQFF.

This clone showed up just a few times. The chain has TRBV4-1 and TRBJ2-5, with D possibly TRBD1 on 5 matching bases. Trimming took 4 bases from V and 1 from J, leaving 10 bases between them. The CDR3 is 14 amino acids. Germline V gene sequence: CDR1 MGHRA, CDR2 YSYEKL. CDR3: CASSLQGTQETQYF. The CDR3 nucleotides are TGCGCCAGCAGCCTCCAGGGCACCCAAGAGACCCAGTACTTC.

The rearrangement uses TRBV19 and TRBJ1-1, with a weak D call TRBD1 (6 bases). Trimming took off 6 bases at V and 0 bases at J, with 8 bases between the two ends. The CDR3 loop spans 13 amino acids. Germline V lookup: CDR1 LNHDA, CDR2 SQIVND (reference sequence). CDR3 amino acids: CASRQGLNTEAFF. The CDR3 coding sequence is TGTGCCAGTAGACAGGGATTGAACACTGAAGCTTTCTTT. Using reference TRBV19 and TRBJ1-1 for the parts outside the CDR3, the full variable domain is DGGITQSPKYLFRKEGQNVTLSCEQNLNHDAMYWYRQDPGQGLRLIYYSQIVNDFQKGDIAEGYSVSREKKESFPLTVTSAQKNPTAFYLCASRQGLNTEAFFGQGTRLTVV.

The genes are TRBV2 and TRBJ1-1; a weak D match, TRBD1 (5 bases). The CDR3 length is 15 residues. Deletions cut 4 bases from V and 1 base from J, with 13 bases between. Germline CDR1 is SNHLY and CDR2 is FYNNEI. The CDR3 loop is CASSASTETNTEAFF. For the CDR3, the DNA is TGTGCCAGCAGTGCCTCGACAGAAACGAACACTGAAGCTTTCTTT.

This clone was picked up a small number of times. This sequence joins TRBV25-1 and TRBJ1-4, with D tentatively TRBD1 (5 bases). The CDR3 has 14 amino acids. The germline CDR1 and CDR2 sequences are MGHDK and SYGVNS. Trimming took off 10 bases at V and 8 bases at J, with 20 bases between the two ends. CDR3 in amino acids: CATGTGSVGEKLFF. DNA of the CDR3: TGTGCCACCGGAACAGGTTCAGTGGGGGAAAAACTGTTTTTT.

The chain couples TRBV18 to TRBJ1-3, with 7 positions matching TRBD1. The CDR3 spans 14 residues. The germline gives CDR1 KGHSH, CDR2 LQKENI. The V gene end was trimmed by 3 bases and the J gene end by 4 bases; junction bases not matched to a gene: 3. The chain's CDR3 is CASSPWTGGNTIYF. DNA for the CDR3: TGTGCCAGCTCACCTTGGACAGGAGGAAACACCATATATTTT.